Following are 4 T cell receptor beta chains from one sample sequenced in a study of identical twins. TCRdb called the 5' RACE reads again in MiXCR, with one record for every CDR3 protein. The data show about 920,000 distinct CDR3 sequences, with 12% seen just once and about 1.5% held by the top ten. This same sample was also taken into another study, of yellow fever vaccine responses in identical twins.

What was sequenced was PBMCs. These receptors were collected from a woman between 18 and 29 years old in good health.

This clonotype has at least ten counts. The chain couples TRBV7-6 to TRBJ2-2; TRBD1 or TRBD2 may be the D gene (6 bases each). Germline V gene data show CDR1 as SGHVS and CDR2 as FNYEAQ. The CDR3 is 17 amino acids. Trimming stripped 2 bases from V and 0 bases from J, with 13 bases between. Written as DNA, the CDR3 is TGTGCCAGCAGCTTAAGGGGCGGGACAACGAACACCGGGGAGCTGTTTTTT. As protein: CASSLRGGTTNTGELFF. The variable domain in full, with the rest retrieved from reference TRBV7-6 and TRBJ2-2, is GAGVSQSPRYKVTKRGQDVALRCDPISGHVSLYWYRQALGQGPEFLTYFNYEAQQDKSGLPNDRFSAERPEGSISTLTIQRTEQRDSAMYRCASSLRGGTTNTGELFFGEGSRLTVL.

This clonotype was counted between two and nine times. The J gene is TRBJ1-4, the V gene TRBV4-1; D is undetermined. V was clipped by 1 base and J by 10 bases, with 10 bases between them. Germline V CDR1 and CDR2: MGHRA, YSYEKL. The CDR3 loop spans 13 amino acids. The CDR3 is CASSQGGIGKLFF. The DNA for the CDR3 is TGCGCCAGCAGCCAAGGCGGGATCGGAAAACTGTTTTTT.

The V call is TRBV27, the J call TRBJ2-7; D may be TRBD1 or TRBD2 (5 bases each). Germline-derived CDR1 and CDR2 are MNHEY and SMNVEV (reference sequence). The ends were cut back, 4 bases at V and 0 bases at J, with 13 bases in the middle. This CDR3 spans 15 amino acids. The CDR3 coding sequence is TGTGCCAGCAGTTGGGGCGGGCTCAGCTCCTACGAGCAGTACTTC. This translates into CASSWGGLSSYEQYF.

This clonotype has only a few counts. V and J are TRBV7-2 and TRBJ2-5; D might be TRBD2 (6 bases). The CDR3 extends over 16 amino acids. Germline CDR1 and CDR2: SGHTA and FQGNSA. The V end lost 0 bases, the J end lost 2 bases, and 13 bases lay between the germline ends. The CDR3 spells CASSLARAGPQETQYF. Written as DNA, the CDR3 is TGTGCCAGCAGCTTAGCGCGGGCGGGGCCACAAGAGACCCAGTACTTC.